What follows describes a single TCR beta chain. TCRdb's table, derived via immunoSEQ multiplex PCR, lists solely in-frame clones and lacks some. The data show 53,000 or so clones, around 80% seen once. This sample is part of a study of lymphopenia after photon versus proton radiotherapy. Source: peripheral blood, taken from a patient treated with photon-based radiotherapy. The TCR was taken from a man aged 45 to 65 with gastric cancer.

In DNA, the CDR3 is TGTGCCAGTACCCCGGGACTAGCGGGAGTCGACGAGCAGTACTTC. This codes for CASTPGLAGVDEQYF. V usage is TRBV19 and J usage is TRBJ2-7, with 14 bases identical to TRBD2. V shed 7 bases and J 5 bases; nucleotides not matched to a gene: 7. The CDR3 runs 15 residues. Germline values: CDR1 LNHDA, CDR2 SQIVND (reference sequence). Drawing the rest from reference TRBV19 and TRBJ2-7, the complete variable domain is DGGITQSPKYLFRKEGQNVTLSCEQNLNHDAMYWYRQDPGQGLRLIYYSQIVNDFQKGDIAEGYSVSREKKESFPLTVTSAQKNPTAFYLCASTPGLAGVDEQYFGPGTRLTVT.